This paragraph reports one TCR beta chain. The antigen remains unidentified. CDR3 length equals 14 residues. Trimming left V 5 bases short and J 1 base short, with 14 bases between. Germline lookup yields CDR1 SQVTM and CDR2 ANQGSEA. These data come from a study of yellow fever vaccine responses in identical twins. In TCRdb, the RT-PCR reads were re-called with MiXCR into one record per CDR3 protein. The table records around 13,000 distinct CDR3 sequences, around four fifths of them present only once. General study findings and limits: On the reported evidence, twins' vaccine T cell responses seemed partly convergent and partly personalized.

The sample here was T cells from blood (PBMCs), unsorted or a sorted subset (not recorded which), taken before or after yellow fever vaccination (not recorded which). The receptor's source is a woman between 18 and 30 years old who received the yellow fever vaccine. The chain recombines TRBV29-1 with TRBJ1-1; no firm D call. For the CDR3, the DNA is TGCAGCGTTATTTTAAGACAAACGAACACTGAAGCTTTCTTT. It yields the protein CSVILRQTNTEAFF.